The clone carrying this TCR beta chain was seen a handful of times. The CDR3 has 15 amino acids. CDR1 is SEHNR, CDR2 FQNEAQ, per germline (reference sequence). Trimming took 3 bases from V and 1 from J; bases not matched to a gene: 5. With listed TCR primers and previously described methods, bulk TCR libraries were prepared. TCRdb redid the calling of the PCR reads with MiXCR, one entry per CDR3 protein. The profile shows more than 450,000 distinct CDR3 sequences, roughly 23% of them singletons. The sample comes from a study of molecular identifiers for immune sequencing clone quantification. The authors gated naive CD8 T cells as CD8+CD4-CCR7+CD45RA+ for sorting.

Input material: naive CD8+ T cells from blood, with Jurkat cell RNA spiked in. Subset described: FACS-sorted CD8+CD4-CCR7+CD45RA+ naive T cells. The genes are TRBV7-9 and TRBJ2-7, with TRBD1 matching 8 bases. The clonotype originates from a human donor in good health. Some libraries in this study had Jurkat cell RNA spiked in. CDR3 DNA sequence: TGTGCCAGCAGCTTGTGGGGGACAGGATCCTACGAGCAGTACTTC. This encodes CASSLWGTGSYEQYF.